These 15 T cell receptor beta chains were all obtained from the same sample, sequenced in a study of cytomegalovirus exposure and HLA in healthy donors. TCRdb's copy holds only in-frame clones and misses some; the assay was immunoSEQ multiplex PCR. The table records 95,000 to 150,000 clones, just under 95% of them present only once. The source material was PBMCs. The receptor source for this set is a woman between 18 and 29 years old in good health and CMV-seronegative.

The J gene is TRBJ2-1, the V gene TRBV11-2; TRBD1 agrees at 9 bases. The CDR3 is 15 amino acids. With 5 bases clipped from V and 4 bases from J, the junction kept 6 bases outside the gene matches. Per germline, CDR1 SGHAT and CDR2 FQNNGV. CDR3 in amino acids: CASSPRDRDYNEQFF. The CDR3 DNA reads TGTGCCAGCAGCCCACGGGACAGGGATTACAATGAGCAGTTCTTC. The entire variable domain, with the rest obtained from reference TRBV11-2 and TRBJ2-1, is as follows: EAGVAQSPRYKIIEKRQSVAFWCNPISGHATLYWYQQILGQGPKLLIQFQNNGVVDDSQLPKDRFSAERLKGVDSTLKIQPAKLEDSAVYLCASSPRDRDYNEQFFGPGTRLTVL.

The chain recombines TRBV30 with TRBJ1-2; 8 bases fit TRBD1. CDR1 is GTSNPN and CDR2 is SVGIG in the germline V gene (reference sequence). This CDR3 comprises 14 residues. Losses at the gene ends were 0 bases for V and 6 bases for J; bases not matched to a gene: 6. CDR3 coding DNA: TGTGCCTGGAGTGTATCGCAGGGGGCGAATGGCTACACCTTC. Encoded protein: CAWSVSQGANGYTF. Drawing the rest from reference TRBV30 and TRBJ1-2, the complete variable domain is SQTIHQWPATLVQPVGSPLSLECTVEGTSNPNLYWYRQAAGRGLQLLFYSVGIGQISSEVPQNLSASRPQDRQFILSSKKLLLSDSGFYLCAWSVSQGANGYTFGSGTRLTVV.

In the case of this clone: This CDR3 is also generated by other DNA sequences in the sample. V usage is TRBV7-2 and J usage is TRBJ2-7, with 7 bases matching TRBD2. The CDR3 extends over 14 amino acids. The germline gives CDR1 SGHTA, CDR2 FQGNSA. Trimming removed 1 base from V and 4 bases from J; junction bases left unmatched: 4. In DNA, the CDR3 is TGTGCCAGCAGCTTAGGCGGGGGAGCGTACGAGCAGTACTTC. Its translation is CASSLGGGAYEQYF.

The rearrangement uses TRBV6-1 and TRBJ1-2; TRBD1 agrees at 11 bases. The germline gives CDR1 MNHNS, CDR2 SASEGT. CDR3 length equals 14 residues. Germline trimming cut 5 bases from V and 7 bases from J; bases unmatched to any gene: 6. CDR3 nucleotides: TGTGCCAGCAGTCAAGGACAGGGGGCAAGTGGCTACACCTTC. Translated: CASSQGQGASGYTF.

The V gene is TRBV18, the J gene TRBJ2-1; tentative D call: TRBD2 (6 bases). Germline values: CDR1 KGHSH, CDR2 LQKENI. This CDR3 spans 14 amino acids. Trimming removed 5 bases at V and 2 bases at J, with 10 bases between. The CDR3 region is CASSGTSTYNEQFF. Written as DNA, the CDR3 is TGTGCCAGCTCAGGGACTTCCACCTACAATGAGCAGTTCTTC.

The gene calls are TRBV6-5 and TRBJ1-2; 10 bases match TRBD1. The CDR3 spans 14 residues. Germline V gene sequence: CDR1 MNHEY, CDR2 SVGAGI. Unmatched junction bases numbered 3, after V lost 4 bases and J lost 4 bases. The chain's CDR3 is CASSLDRGIYGYTF. DNA for the CDR3: TGTGCCAGCAGTTTGGACAGGGGGATCTATGGCTACACCTTC.

The V and J genes are TRBV6-5 and TRBJ2-2; a possible D gene is TRBD1 (5 bases). The CDR3 spans 14 residues. Trimming shortened V by 5 bases and J by 7 bases, and 14 bases separated the two germline ends. Germline CDR1 and CDR2: MNHEY and SVGAGI. CDR3 amino acids: CASSTSTENGELFF. The CDR3 DNA reads TGTGCCAGCAGTACCTCGACAGAGAACGGGGAGCTGTTTTTT.

The CDR3 DNA follows: TGTGCCAGCAGTTCTGGACAATCTGGGGTTCAGCCCCAGCATTTT. Translation: CASSSGQSGVQPQHF. The chain uses TRBV28 and TRBJ1-5, with D perhaps matching TRBD1 (5 bases). Trimming pared 4 bases from V and 6 bases from J, leaving 16 bases between. The length of the CDR3 is 15 residues. CDR1 and CDR2 from the germline V gene are MDHEN and SYDVKM.

The rearrangement links TRBV2 to TRBJ2-2; 8 bases match TRBD1. After removal of 6 bases from V and 0 bases from J, the junction contained 3 bases not matched to a gene. Germline V gene data show CDR1 as SNHLY and CDR2 as FYNNEI. The CDR3 extends over 15 amino acids. CDR3 DNA sequence: TGTGCCAGCAGGAGACAGGGGTCGAACACCGGGGAGCTGTTTTTT. Its translation is CASRRQGSNTGELFF.

This chain connects TRBV9 to TRBJ1-1; 9 bases map to TRBD1. CDR1 is SGDLS and CDR2 is YYNGEE in the germline V gene. The J segment lost 6 bases and the V segment lost 4 bases, leaving 10 bases of the junction unmatched. CDR3 length equals 15 residues. CDR3 loop: CASSSQGAGSAEAFF. In nucleotides, the CDR3 is TGTGCCAGCAGCTCACAGGGGGCGGGGTCAGCTGAAGCTTTCTTT.

The chain links TRBV29-1 to TRBJ1-4; TRBD1 aligns across 8 bases. The ends lost 7 bases at V and 2 bases at J; junction bases unmatched: 6. Germline V gene sequence: CDR1 SQVTM, CDR2 ANQGSEA. There are 14 residues in the CDR3. CDR3 DNA: TGCAGCGGGTGGACAGGGAACACTAATGAAAAACTGTTTTTT. Amino acid sequence: CSGWTGNTNEKLFF.

This chain joins TRBV18 and TRBJ2-7; a weak D match, TRBD2 (6 bases). The V end was cut by 2 bases, the J end by 5 bases, with 16 bases between. Germline CDR1 reads KGHSH; CDR2 reads LQKENI. The CDR3 spans 15 residues. CDR3 amino acids: CASSPSFTGANEQYF. The CDR3 nucleotides are TGTGCCAGCTCACCAAGTTTCACGGGAGCGAACGAGCAGTACTTC.

V usage is TRBV6-1 and J usage is TRBJ2-1; tentatively, D is TRBD2 (6 bases). Trimming took off 1 base at V and 0 bases at J, with 7 bases between the two ends. There are 15 residues in the CDR3. The germline gives CDR1 MNHNS, CDR2 SASEGT. The CDR3 nucleotides read TGTGCCAGCAGTGAAGTCGGGAGCTCCTACAATGAGCAGTTCTTC. This translates into CASSEVGSSYNEQFF.

This chain connects TRBV9 to TRBJ2-3, with D perhaps TRBD1 (5 bases). Between the trimmed V and J ends, which lost 4 bases and 2 bases, there was a span of 14 bases. Germline lookup yields CDR1 SGDLS and CDR2 YYNGEE. The CDR3 spans 15 residues. In nucleotides, the CDR3 is TGTGCCAGCAGCCATGAAGGGGTAGCCACAGATACGCAGTATTTT. This gives the protein CASSHEGVATDTQYF.

The gene calls are TRBV28 and TRBJ2-5; 9 nucleotides align to TRBD1. The CDR3 consists of 15 residues. In germline, CDR1 is MDHEN, CDR2 SYDVKM. J lost 5 bases, V lost 5 bases, and 9 bases had no gene match. CDR3 bases: TGTGCCAGCAGTACCACCACAGGGGGCAGGGAGACCCAGTACTTC. Translating it yields CASSTTTGGRETQYF.